This paragraph covers one T cell receptor (beta chain) sequence. Its antigen is as yet unknown. Germline CDR1 reads MDHEN; CDR2 reads SYDVKM. Between the trimmed V and J ends, which lost 2 bases and 8 bases, there was a span of 9 bases. This CDR3 region has 12 residues. The donors were adults (healthy and HIV-negative) with no recent acute infections or vaccinations. Investigators divided CD4+ cells into CD45RA+ naive and CD45RA-negative memory subsets. Authors' methods: Junction-only immunoSEQ sequences carried no quality scores, so filtering differed. Profiled with immunoSEQ multiplex PCR; TCRdb holds only in-frame clones, not every one. The V and J calls and clone size were taken over from that table, and D and trimming were inferred from the DNA. The sample contains approximately 2,300,000 clones, around 92% of which appear only once. The data originate from a study of shared clonotypes between healthy human individuals. Study results and limitations: Non-shared clonotypes displayed generation probabilities falling below those of clonotypes present in all four donors.

Specimen: naive CD4+ T cells from PBMCs. The sample's subset: CD45RA+ positively selected. This receptor was obtained from a man aged 18 to 29 in good health. Some clones in this sample may be carry-over from other donors' samples. The rearrangement links TRBV28 to TRBJ2-5; D remains unclear. The CDR3 nucleotides read TGTGCCAGCAGTTTAGGATGGGGAACCCAGTACTTC. This codes for CASSLGWGTQYF.